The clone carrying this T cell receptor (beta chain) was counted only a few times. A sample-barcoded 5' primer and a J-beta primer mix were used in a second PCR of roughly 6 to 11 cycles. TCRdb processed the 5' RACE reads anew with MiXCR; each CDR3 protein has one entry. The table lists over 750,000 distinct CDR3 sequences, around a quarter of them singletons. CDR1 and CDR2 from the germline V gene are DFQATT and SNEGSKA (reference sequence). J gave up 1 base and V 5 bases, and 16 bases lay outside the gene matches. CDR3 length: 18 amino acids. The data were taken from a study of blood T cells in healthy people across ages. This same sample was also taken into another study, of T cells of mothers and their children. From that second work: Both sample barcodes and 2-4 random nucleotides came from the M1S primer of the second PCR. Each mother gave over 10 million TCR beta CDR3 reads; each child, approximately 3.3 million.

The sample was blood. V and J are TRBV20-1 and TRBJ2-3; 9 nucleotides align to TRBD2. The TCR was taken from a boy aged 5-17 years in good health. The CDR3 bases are TGCAGTGCTCCCTTCCACCTTCAGCGGGAGGAGGGCACAGATACGCAGTATTTT. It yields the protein CSAPFHLQREEGTDTQYF.